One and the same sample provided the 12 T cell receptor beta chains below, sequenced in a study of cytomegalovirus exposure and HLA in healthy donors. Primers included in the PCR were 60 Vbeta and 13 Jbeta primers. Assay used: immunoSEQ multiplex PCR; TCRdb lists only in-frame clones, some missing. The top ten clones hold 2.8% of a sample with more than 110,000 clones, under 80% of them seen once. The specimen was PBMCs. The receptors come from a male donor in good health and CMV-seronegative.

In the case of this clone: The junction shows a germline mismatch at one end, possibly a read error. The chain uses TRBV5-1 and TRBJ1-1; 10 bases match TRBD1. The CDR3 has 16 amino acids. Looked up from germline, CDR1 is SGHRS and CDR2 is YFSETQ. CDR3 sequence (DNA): TGCGCCCGCAGCCCGGGACAGGGGTTCGGGAACACTGAAGCTTTCTTT. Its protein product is CARSPGQGFGNTEAFF.

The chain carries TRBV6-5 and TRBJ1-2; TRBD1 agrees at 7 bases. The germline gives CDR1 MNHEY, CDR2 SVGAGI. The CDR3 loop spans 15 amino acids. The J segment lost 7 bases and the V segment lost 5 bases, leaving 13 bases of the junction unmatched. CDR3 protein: CASSRTGVGVRGYTF. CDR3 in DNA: TGTGCCAGCAGTCGAACAGGGGTGGGGGTCCGTGGCTACACCTTC.

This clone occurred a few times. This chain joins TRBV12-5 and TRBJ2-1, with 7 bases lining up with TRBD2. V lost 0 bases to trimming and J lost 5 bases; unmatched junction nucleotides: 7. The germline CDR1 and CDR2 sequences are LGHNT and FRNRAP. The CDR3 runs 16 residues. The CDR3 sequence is CASGLVVRGLDNEQFF. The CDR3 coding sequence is TGTGCTAGTGGTTTGGTAGTAAGAGGACTAGACAATGAGCAGTTCTTC.

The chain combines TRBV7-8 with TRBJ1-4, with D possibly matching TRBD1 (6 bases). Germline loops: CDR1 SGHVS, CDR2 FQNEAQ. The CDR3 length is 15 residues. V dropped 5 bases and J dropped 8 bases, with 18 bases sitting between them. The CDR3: CASSKGRGLREKLFF. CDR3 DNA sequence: TGTGCCAGCAGCAAAGGCAGGGGCCTTAGGGAAAAACTGTTTTTT.

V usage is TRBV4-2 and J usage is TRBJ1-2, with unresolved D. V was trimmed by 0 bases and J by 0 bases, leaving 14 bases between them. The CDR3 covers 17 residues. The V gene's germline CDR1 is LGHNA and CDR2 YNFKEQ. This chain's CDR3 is CASSQESRPLANYGYTF. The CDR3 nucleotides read TGTGCCAGCAGCCAAGAATCGAGGCCGTTAGCTAACTATGGCTACACCTTC.

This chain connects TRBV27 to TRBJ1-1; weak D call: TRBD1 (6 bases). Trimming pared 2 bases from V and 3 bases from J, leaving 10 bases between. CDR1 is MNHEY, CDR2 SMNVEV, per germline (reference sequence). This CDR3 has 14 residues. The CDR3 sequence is CASSLDRSYTEAFF. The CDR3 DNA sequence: TGTGCCAGCAGTTTAGACAGGTCCTACACTGAAGCTTTCTTT.

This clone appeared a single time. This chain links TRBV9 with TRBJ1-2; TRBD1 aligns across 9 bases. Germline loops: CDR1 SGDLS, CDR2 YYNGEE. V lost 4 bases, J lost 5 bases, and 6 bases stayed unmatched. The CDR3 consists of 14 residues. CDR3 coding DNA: TGTGCCAGCAGCTCCCGGACAGGGGTATATGGCTACACCTTC. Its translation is CASSSRTGVYGYTF.

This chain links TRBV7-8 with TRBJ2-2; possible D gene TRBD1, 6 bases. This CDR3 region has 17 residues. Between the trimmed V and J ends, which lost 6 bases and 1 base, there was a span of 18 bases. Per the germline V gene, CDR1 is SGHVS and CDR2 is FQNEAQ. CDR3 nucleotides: TGTGCCAGCAGTAATTCCGGACAGAGAAAGAACACCGGGGAGCTGTTTTTT. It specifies CASSNSGQRKNTGELFF. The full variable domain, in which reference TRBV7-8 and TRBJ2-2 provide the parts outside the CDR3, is GAGVSQSPRYKVAKRGQDVALRCDPISGHVSLFWYQQALGQGPEFLTYFQNEAQLDKSGLPSDRFFAERPEGSVSTLKIQRTQQEDSAVYLCASSNSGQRKNTGELFFGEGSRLTVL.

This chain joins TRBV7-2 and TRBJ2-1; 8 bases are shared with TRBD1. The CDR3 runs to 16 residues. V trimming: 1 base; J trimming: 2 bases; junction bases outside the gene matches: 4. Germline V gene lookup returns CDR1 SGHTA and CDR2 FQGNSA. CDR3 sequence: CASSLDRTGTYNEQFF. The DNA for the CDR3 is TGTGCCAGCAGCTTAGATAGGACAGGGACCTACAATGAGCAGTTCTTC. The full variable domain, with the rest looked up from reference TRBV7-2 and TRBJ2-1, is GAGVSQSPSNKVTEKGKDVELRCDPISGHTALYWYRQSLGQGLEFLIYFQGNSAPDKSGLPSDRFSAERTGGSVSTLTIQRTQQEDSAVYLCASSLDRTGTYNEQFFGPGTRLTVL.

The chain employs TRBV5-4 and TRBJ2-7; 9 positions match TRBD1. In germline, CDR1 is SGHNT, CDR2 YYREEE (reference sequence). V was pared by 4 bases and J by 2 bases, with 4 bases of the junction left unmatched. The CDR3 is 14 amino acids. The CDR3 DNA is TGTGCCAGCAGCCCGGGACAGGGAGCCTACGAGCAGTACTTC. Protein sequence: CASSPGQGAYEQYF.

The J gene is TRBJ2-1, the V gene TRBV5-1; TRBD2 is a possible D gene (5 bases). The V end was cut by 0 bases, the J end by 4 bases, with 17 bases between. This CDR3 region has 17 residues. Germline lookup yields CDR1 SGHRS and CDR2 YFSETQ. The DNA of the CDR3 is TGCGCCAGCAGCTTGGGGCTAGCAGTATCCTCATACAATGAGCAGTTCTTC. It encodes CASSLGLAVSSYNEQFF. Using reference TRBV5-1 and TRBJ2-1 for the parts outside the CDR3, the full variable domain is KAGVTQTPRYLIKTRGQQVTLSCSPISGHRSVSWYQQTPGQGLQFLFEYFSETQRNKGNFPGRFSGRQFSNSRSEMNVSTLELGDSALYLCASSLGLAVSSYNEQFFGPGTRLTVL.

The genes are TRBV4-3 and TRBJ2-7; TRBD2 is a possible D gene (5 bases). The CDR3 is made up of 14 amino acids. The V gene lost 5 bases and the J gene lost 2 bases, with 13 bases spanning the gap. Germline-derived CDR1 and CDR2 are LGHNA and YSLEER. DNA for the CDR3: TGCGCCAGCAGCAGCCAACGGGGAACCTACGAGCAGTACTTC. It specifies CASSSQRGTYEQYF.